One and the same sample provided the 9 T cell receptor beta chains below, sequenced in a study of blood T cells in healthy people across ages. Primed by a sample-barcoded 5' primer and a J-beta primer mix, a second PCR proceeded for 7 to 11 cycles. TCRdb passed the 5' RACE reads through MiXCR, listing each CDR3 protein once. This sample carries 1.5 million to 2 million distinct CDR3 sequences, roughly 27% of them seen once, and the ten largest clones take 7.7%. Sequenced: blood. These receptor sequences come from a woman aged 25 to 39 in good health.

This clonotype was seen a few times. The chain employs TRBV5-1 and TRBJ2-5; D call uncertain. CDR3 length equals 14 residues. Trimming removed 4 bases from V and 2 bases from J, with 12 bases in between. CDR1 and CDR2 (germline): SGHRS, YFSETQ. The CDR3: CASSRAGSQETQYF. In DNA, the CDR3 is TGCGCCAGCAGCCGAGCTGGCAGTCAAGAGACCCAGTACTTC.

The CDR3 loop reads CASSDPGLAGIEQYF. Here the CDR3 DNA reads TGTGCCAGCAGTGATCCCGGACTAGCGGGGATTGAGCAGTACTTC. The chain has TRBV6-1 and TRBJ2-7; 12 nucleotides line up with TRBD2. The CDR3 has 15 residues. The V segment lost 3 bases and the J segment 7 bases; nucleotides outside the gene matches: 7. The germline V gene encodes CDR1 MNHNS and CDR2 SASEGT.

This chain uses TRBV5-1 with TRBJ2-1; a possible D gene is TRBD2 (6 bases). This CDR3 region has 16 residues. V lost 5 bases, J lost 13 bases, and 28 bases lay in between. Germline CDR1 reads SGHRS; CDR2 reads YFSETQ. The CDR3: CASSSDLTRGRETQFF. The CDR3, as DNA: TGCGCCAGCAGTTCCGACCTAACTAGGGGACGGGAGACCCAGTTCTTC.

This chain connects TRBV5-4 to TRBJ1-2; D perhaps matches TRBD1 (6 bases). This CDR3 contains 15 residues. Germline V gives CDR1 SGHNT, CDR2 YYREEE (reference sequence). With 3 bases removed from V and 10 bases from J, the gap between germline ends came to 22 bases. The CDR3, as DNA: TGTGCCAGCAGCTCCCTTTCGAGTGACAGGTCCGACTACACCTTC. Translated, it gives CASSSLSSDRSDYTF.

The V call is TRBV7-6, the J call TRBJ2-7; 8 nucleotides line up with TRBD1. CDR1 is SGHVS and CDR2 is FNYEAQ in the germline V gene. The CDR3 runs 17 residues. Trimming cost V 5 bases and J 0 bases; bases outside gene matches: 12. The CDR3 bases are TGTGCCAGCAGCCCGAAGCCACAGGGGGTACTCTCCTACGAGCAGTACTTC. It encodes CASSPKPQGVLSYEQYF.

This clonotype was picked up one time. This may come from a read error, since a much larger clone is one base off. This rearrangement joins TRBV5-1 to TRBJ2-7, with 7 bases matching TRBD1. The CDR3 loop spans 14 amino acids. Per the germline V gene, CDR1 is SGHRS and CDR2 is YFSETQ. J lost 6 bases, V lost 4 bases, and 10 bases had no gene match. The CDR3 spells CASSLGQAPGEQYF. The CDR3 bases are TGCGCCAGCAGCCTCGGACAGGCGCCGGGCGAGCAGTACTTC.

CDR3 DNA: TGTGCCTGGAGTCGCCAGTCCACCGGGGAGCTGTTTTTT. Its protein product is CAWSRQSTGELFF. The rearrangement joins TRBV30 to TRBJ2-2; D gene ambiguous. Looked up from germline, CDR1 is GTSNPN and CDR2 is SVGIG (reference sequence). V was cut by 2 bases and J by 4 bases, with 8 bases left in between. This CDR3 is 13 amino acids long.

Note on this clonotype: A much larger clone sits a single nucleotide away, making a read error possible. The conserved final phenylalanine or tryptophan is absent from the CDR3, which likely points to a read error. J is TRBJ1-2 and V is TRBV6-5; no firm D call. The V and J ends lost 2 bases and 0 bases respectively, with 4 bases between them. The germline V gene encodes CDR1 MNHEY and CDR2 SVGAGI. The CDR3 sequence is 13 residues long. The CDR3 DNA reads TGTGCCAGCAGTTACGGCGCTAACTATGGCTACACCGTC. Translating it yields CASSYGANYGYTV.

DNA of the CDR3: TGTGCCAGCAGTCGGGACGGATACCTTTCCGGAAACACCATATATTTT. The encoded protein is CASSRDGYLSGNTIYF. V is TRBV28 and J is TRBJ1-3, with D maybe TRBD1 (5 bases). Germline CDR1 and CDR2: MDHEN and SYDVKM. This CDR3 has 16 amino acids. V was shortened by 5 bases and J by 4 bases, with 18 bases between the two germline ends.